This T cell receptor beta chain comes out of a study of T cell changes during pregnancy in multiple sclerosis. Germline V gives CDR1 MNHEY, CDR2 SVGAGI. J gave up 6 bases and V 8 bases, and 7 bases lay outside the gene matches. The CDR3 length is 13 residues. Clones were read by immunoSEQ multiplex PCR, and TCRdb kept only the in-frame ones, dropping some. The sample contains about 24,000 clones, roughly nine tenths of which appear only once. This chain joins TRBV6-5 and TRBJ1-2; 9 nucleotides align to TRBD1. Sequenced material: CD8+ T cells from peripheral blood mononuclear cells, taken in the third trimester of pregnancy. The receptor was derived from a female donor in good health, enrolled as a control in a pregnancy study. Written as DNA, the CDR3 is TGTGCCAGCGGAATCGGGACAGGGCATGGCTACACCTTC. As protein: CASGIGTGHGYTF.